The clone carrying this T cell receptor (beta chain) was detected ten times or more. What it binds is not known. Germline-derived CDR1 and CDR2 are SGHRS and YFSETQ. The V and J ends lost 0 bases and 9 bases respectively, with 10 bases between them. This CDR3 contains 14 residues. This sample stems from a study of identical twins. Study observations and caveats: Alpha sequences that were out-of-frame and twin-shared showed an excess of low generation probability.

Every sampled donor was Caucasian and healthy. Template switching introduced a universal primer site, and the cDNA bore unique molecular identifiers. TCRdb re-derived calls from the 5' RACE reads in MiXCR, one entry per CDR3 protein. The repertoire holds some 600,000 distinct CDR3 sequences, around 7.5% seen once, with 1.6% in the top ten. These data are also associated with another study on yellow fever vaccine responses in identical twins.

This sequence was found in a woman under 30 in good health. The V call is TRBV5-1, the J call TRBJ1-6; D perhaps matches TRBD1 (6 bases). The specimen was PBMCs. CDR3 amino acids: CASSLDRERSPLHF. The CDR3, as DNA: TGCGCCAGCAGCTTGGACAGGGAACGTTCACCCCTCCACTTT.